What follows are 11 T cell receptor beta chains derived from one specimen sequenced in a study of blood T cell repertoires in COVID-19. Sequenced by immunoSEQ multiplex PCR; TCRdb stores in-frame clones only, minus some. The profile shows over 150,000 clones, less than 90% of them singletons. Sequencing used PBMCs or T cells enriched from blood (not recorded which). Receptors were obtained from a woman between 45 and 60 years old who had recovered from COVID-19.

The V call is TRBV6-5, the J call TRBJ1-6; 11 nucleotides line up with TRBD1. The germline CDR1 and CDR2 sequences are MNHEY and SVGAGI. Losses at the gene ends were 6 bases for V and 10 bases for J; bases not matched to a gene: 8. The CDR3 has 15 residues. CDR3: CASRPDRGQSSPLHF. The CDR3 bases are TGTGCCAGCAGACCGGACAGGGGGCAATCATCACCCCTCCACTTT.

This clone showed up many times. The chain links TRBV27 to TRBJ2-2; the match to TRBD2 covers 8 bases. The CDR3 consists of 15 residues. Germline-derived CDR1 and CDR2 are MNHEY and SMNVEV (reference sequence). The J segment lost 4 bases and the V segment lost 3 bases, leaving 4 bases of the junction unmatched. The CDR3 region has the DNA TGTGCCAGCAGTTTCGGGGGGGCTGGCACCGGGGAGCTGTTTTTT. Translation: CASSFGGAGTGELFF.

The chain is built from TRBV2 and TRBJ2-4; D call uncertain. Per germline, CDR1 SNHLY and CDR2 FYNNEI. Between the trimmed V and J ends, which lost 6 bases and 2 bases, there was a span of 11 bases. The CDR3 has 14 residues. CDR3 DNA sequence: TGTGCCAGCAGCGGCACGGGTTCCAAAAACATTCAGTACTTC. Translated: CASSGTGSKNIQYF.

This chain links TRBV10-1 with TRBJ2-3; 10 bases agree with TRBD2. Trimming cost V 5 bases and J 0 bases; bases outside gene matches: 2. The CDR3 length is 15 residues. Germline CDR1 WNHNN, CDR2 SYGVQD (reference sequence). The CDR3 sequence is CASSSSGGSTDTQYF. In DNA, the CDR3 is TGCGCCAGCAGTTCTAGCGGGGGTAGCACAGATACGCAGTATTTT.

This clone has a handful of counts. The chain combines TRBV19 with TRBJ2-7, with 7 bases that match TRBD1. Germline CDR1 and CDR2: LNHDA and SQIVND (reference sequence). Trimming at V came to 5 bases and at J to 1 base, leaving 8 bases not matched to a gene. The CDR3 is 15 amino acids. The CDR3 spells CASSPRQGLSYEQYF. The CDR3 nucleotides read TGTGCCAGTAGTCCCCGACAGGGTCTGTCCTACGAGCAGTACTTC.

This clone is a singleton in its sample. This sequence joins TRBV5-1 and TRBJ2-3; 9 nucleotides agree with TRBD1. Germline-derived CDR1 and CDR2 are SGHRS and YFSETQ. The CDR3 sequence is 15 residues long. Trimming at V came to 5 bases and at J to 2 bases, leaving 6 bases not matched to a gene. This chain's CDR3 is CASRTGTGNTDTQYF. As DNA, the CDR3 is TGCGCCAGCAGAACCGGGACAGGGAACACAGATACGCAGTATTTT. Using reference TRBV5-1 and TRBJ2-3 for the parts outside the CDR3, the full variable domain is KAGVTQTPRYLIKTRGQQVTLSCSPISGHRSVSWYQQTPGQGLQFLFEYFSETQRNKGNFPGRFSGRQFSNSRSEMNVSTLELGDSALYLCASRTGTGNTDTQYFGPGTRLTVL.

The rearrangement links TRBV7-2 to TRBJ1-4; 7 bases map to TRBD1. CDR1 and CDR2 (germline): SGHTA, FQGNSA. CDR3 length: 15 amino acids. V was pared by 4 bases and J by 1 base, with 3 bases of the junction left unmatched. DNA of the CDR3: TGTGCCAGCAGCTCGACAGGGATAACTAATGAAAAACTGTTTTTT. Translated, it gives CASSSTGITNEKLFF.

The rearrangement uses TRBV27 and TRBJ1-6; 7 bases agree with TRBD1. The CDR3 totals 15 residues. CDR1 is MNHEY, CDR2 SMNVEV, per germline (reference sequence). V lost 4 bases to trimming and J lost 4 bases; unmatched junction nucleotides: 4. This CDR3 is CASSSGQAYNSPLHF. DNA for the CDR3: TGTGCCAGCAGTTCAGGACAGGCGTATAATTCACCCCTCCACTTT.

J is TRBJ1-2 and V is TRBV4-2, with D tentatively TRBD1 (6 bases). The V gene's germline CDR1 is LGHNA and CDR2 YNFKEQ. This CDR3 is built from 15 residues. V shed 3 bases and J shed 2 bases, with 13 bases lying between them. The CDR3 bases are TGTGCCAGCAGCCAGCCGGGACATAAAAACTATGGCTACACCTTC. Its translation is CASSQPGHKNYGYTF.

V and J are TRBV7-2 and TRBJ1-1, with 7 nucleotides matching TRBD1. V shed 3 bases, J shed 7 bases, and the junction held 2 bases outside the gene matches. Looked up from germline, CDR1 is SGHTA and CDR2 is FQGNSA. The CDR3 contains 12 residues. The CDR3 reads CASSFQGVEAFF. CDR3 DNA: TGTGCCAGCAGCTTCCAGGGGGTTGAAGCTTTCTTT.

This clone has more than one count but fewer than ten. The chain has TRBV7-9 and TRBJ1-2; weak D call: TRBD1 (5 bases). Germline-derived CDR1 and CDR2 are SEHNR and FQNEAQ (reference sequence). The CDR3 is 16 amino acids. Trimming removed 1 base at V and 7 bases at J, with 19 bases between. As DNA, the CDR3 is TGTGCCAGCAGCTTAGGACAGACAGACATCGGGGGTGGCTACACCTTC. Translation gives CASSLGQTDIGGGYTF. Variable domain in full (rest from reference TRBV7-9 and TRBJ1-2): DTGVSQNPRHKITKRGQNVTFRCDPISEHNRLYWYRQTLGQGPEFLTYFQNEAQLEKSRLLSDRFSAERPKGSFSTLEIQRTEQGDSAMYLCASSLGQTDIGGGYTFGSGTRLTVV.